The present TCR beta chain was sequenced within a study of T cell repertoires in cytomegalovirus infection. Whole-study context: The public TCR beta signatures pointed to both CMV infection and matching HLA type. Study-wide findings and caveats: HLA-C-restricted CMV-specific TCR beta clonotypes were dominant in the ex vivo response.

This CDR3 contains 15 residues. V was shortened by 5 bases and J by 1 base, with 11 bases between the two germline ends. From germline, CDR1 is SGHTA and CDR2 FQGNSA. MiXCR, run by TCRdb on the reads, gives a single entry per CDR3 protein. There are 640,000 or so distinct CDR3 sequences in the sample; about 33% occur only once, and about 20% lies in the top ten. This clonotype was seen many times. Its cognate antigen is unknown. The chain uses TRBV7-2 and TRBJ2-2, with D perhaps matching TRBD1 (6 bases). This material consisted of cultured PBMCs, taken from culture after CMV antigen stimulation. The receptor was isolated from a human donor in good health (CMV status not recorded). Some clones in this sample may be carry-over from other donors' samples. The CDR3 DNA reads TGTGCCAGCAGCCCGAACAGGGTGAACACCGGGGAGCTGTTTTTT. This sequence encodes CASSPNRVNTGELFF.